Below, 31 T cell receptor beta chains from the same sample are listed, as sequenced in a study of CD8 T cells in ankylosing spondylitis (dated by TCRdb to 2016 to 2017). The library relied on 5' RACE. The sequencing machine was an Illumina HiSeq 2500. Using fastp trimming at Q25 and MiXCR clonotype assembly, TCRdb reanalyzed the public sequencing data and kept in-frame beta chains. Entries are consolidated by CDR3 protein sequence, retaining the most common genes and DNA. The sample data list roughly 230,000 distinct CDR3 sequences, and roughly 18% of these were observed just once. The ten largest clones take up around 33% of the sample. The sequencing sample was made of blood, either unsorted or a sorted T cell fraction (not recorded which). These receptors came from a male donor with ankylosing spondylitis or in good health (not recorded which).

The chain links TRBV4-1 to TRBJ2-7; D is possibly TRBD2 (5 bases). The germline V gene has CDR1 MGHRA and CDR2 YSYEKL. This CDR3 contains 16 residues. Trimming stripped 3 bases from V and 3 bases from J, with 18 bases between. The CDR3 loop is CASSHDTRSYDYEQYF. The CDR3 DNA is TGCGCCAGCAGCCACGATACTAGGAGCTATGACTACGAGCAGTACTTC.

The table lists this clonotype with a few counts. V and J are TRBV20-1 and TRBJ2-1; 10 nucleotides agree with TRBD2. CDR1 DFQATT and CDR2 SNEGSKA come from the germline V gene (reference sequence). J lost 5 bases, V lost 3 bases, and 7 bases had no gene match. The CDR3 consists of 15 residues. CDR3 in DNA: TGCAGTGCTAGTCGGCTAGCGGGAGTGGACAATGAGCAGTTCTTC. Translating it yields CSASRLAGVDNEQFF.

The chain couples TRBV5-6 to TRBJ1-5, with D unclear. The V end lost 0 bases, the J end lost 5 bases, and 15 bases lay between the germline ends. Germline lookup yields CDR1 SGHDT and CDR2 YYEEEE. The CDR3 sequence is 16 residues long. The CDR3 protein is CASSLAILGFYQPQHF. Here the CDR3 DNA reads TGTGCCAGCAGCTTGGCCATTTTGGGGTTTTATCAGCCCCAGCATTTT.

This clonotype was seen a handful of times. This chain joins TRBV5-1 and TRBJ2-7; D tentatively fits TRBD1 or TRBD2 (5 bases each). Trimming took 4 bases from V and 7 from J, leaving 15 bases between them. Germline-derived CDR1 and CDR2 are SGHRS and YFSETQ. This CDR3 is built from 13 residues. The CDR3 spells CASSLVYGAEQYF. CDR3 in DNA: TGCGCCAGCAGCCTCGTATACGGGGCGGAGCAGTACTTC.

This chain uses TRBV12-5 with TRBJ2-2; D unclear. V lost 6 bases and J 3 bases, leaving 5 bases between the germline ends. The CDR3 consists of 12 residues. Germline CDR1 reads LGHNT; CDR2 reads FRNRAP. In DNA form, the CDR3 reads TGTGCTAGTGGCCCCTACACCGGGGAGCTGTTTTTT. It translates to CASGPYTGELFF.

This chain links TRBV4-2 with TRBJ1-6, with a weak D call TRBD1 (6 bases). The germline V and J ends were trimmed by 0 bases and 9 bases, with 12 bases remaining between them. The CDR3 length is 15 residues. Germline lookup yields CDR1 LGHNA and CDR2 YNFKEQ. The CDR3 loop is CASSQEVGGSSPLHF. The CDR3 nucleotides read TGTGCCAGCAGCCAAGAGGTGGGGGGCAGTTCACCCCTCCACTTT.

A few counts support this clonotype. J is TRBJ1-1 and V is TRBV20-1; 8 bases are a match to TRBD1. From germline, CDR1 is DFQATT and CDR2 SNEGSKA (reference sequence). The CDR3 totals 15 residues. With 0 bases clipped from V and 3 bases from J, the junction kept 6 bases outside the gene matches. CDR3 bases: TGCAGTGCTAGAGATCTTCAGGGGGCTGACACTGAAGCTTTCTTT. It yields the protein CSARDLQGADTEAFF.

This clonotype appeared once. The chain combines TRBV18 with TRBJ1-5; D not resolved. Germline V gene sequence: CDR1 KGHSH, CDR2 LQKENI. V was cut by 2 bases and J by 4 bases, with 9 bases left in between. The CDR3 runs 14 residues. The CDR3 sequence: CASSPSTENQPQHF. The CDR3 DNA reads TGTGCCAGCTCACCAAGCACGGAAAATCAGCCCCAGCATTTT.

A remark on this clonotype: With a much larger clone just one base away, this may be a read error. This chain uses TRBV29-1 with TRBJ2-6; D not certain. V gave up 5 bases and J gave up 2 bases, with 7 bases separating them. The CDR3 extends over 13 amino acids. From germline, CDR1 is SQVTM and CDR2 ANQGSEA. This CDR3 reads CSVNSPGANVLTF. For the CDR3, the DNA is TGCAGCGTTAATAGTCCTGGGGCCAACGTCCTGACTTTC.

V usage is TRBV5-1 and J usage is TRBJ2-1; 11 bases match TRBD2. The CDR3 loop spans 18 amino acids. Looked up from germline, CDR1 is SGHRS and CDR2 is YFSETQ. V shed 2 bases, J shed 6 bases, and the junction held 13 bases outside the gene matches. Here the CDR3 reads CASSFSLLLAGDANEQFF. CDR3 sequence (DNA): TGCGCCAGCAGCTTCTCACTCTTACTAGCGGGAGACGCCAATGAGCAGTTCTTC.

This chain connects TRBV4-1 to TRBJ2-7; D is perhaps TRBD1 (5 bases). The CDR3 sequence is 16 residues long. The ends were cut back, 1 base at V and 4 bases at J, with 17 bases in the middle. Per the germline V gene, CDR1 is MGHRA and CDR2 is YSYEKL. CDR3 nucleotide sequence: TGCGCCAGCAGCCAAGCCCCCTCCCCAGGACAATACGAGCAGTACTTC. Translation gives CASSQAPSPGQYEQYF.

The chain recombines TRBV7-9 with TRBJ2-7, with TRBD1 matching over 8 bases. The CDR3 has 14 amino acids. Losses at the gene ends were 6 bases for V and 5 bases for J; bases not matched to a gene: 9. The germline V gene has CDR1 SEHNR and CDR2 FQNEAQ (reference sequence). The CDR3 nucleotides are TGTGCCAGCAGTAAAGACAGGGGCGGGGACGAGCAGTACTTC. Encoded protein: CASSKDRGGDEQYF.

The chain carries TRBV7-2 and TRBJ2-7; 9 positions agree with TRBD1. The length of the CDR3 is 17 residues. The trim removed 4 bases at V and 5 bases at J, leaving 15 bases unmatched. CDR1 and CDR2 from the germline V gene are SGHTA and FQGNSA. The CDR3 spells CASSSGTGWVATDEQYF. The CDR3 nucleotides are TGTGCCAGCAGCTCCGGGACAGGGTGGGTGGCTACGGACGAGCAGTACTTC.

This clonotype appeared a few times. The chain is built from TRBV14 and TRBJ2-1; TRBD2 aligns across 14 bases. Germline V lookup: CDR1 SGHDN, CDR2 FVKESK. Trimming took 4 bases from V and 2 from J; bases not matched to a gene: 16. This CDR3 contains 21 residues. CDR3 coding DNA: TGTGCCAGCAGCCCAGGAATTTCCGGGACTAGCGGGAGTTGGGCCTACAATGAGCAGTTCTTC. Residues: CASSPGISGTSGSWAYNEQFF.

The chain couples TRBV27 to TRBJ2-7; no clear D. CDR1 MNHEY and CDR2 SMNVEV come from the germline V gene (reference sequence). The CDR3 sequence is 14 residues long. V lost 5 bases to trimming and J lost 0 bases, with 11 bases between them. The DNA of the CDR3 is TGTGCCAGCAGTACTGCGGTAAGCTCCTACGAGCAGTACTTC. This translates into CASSTAVSSYEQYF.

In its sample, this clonotype was seen a few times. The V gene is TRBV29-1, the J gene TRBJ2-5; D not resolved. Trimming removed 2 bases at V and 3 bases at J, with 10 bases between. The length of the CDR3 is 13 residues. CDR1 and CDR2 (germline): SQVTM, ANQGSEA. CDR3 coding DNA: TGCAGCGTTGAAAGTCTATGGGAAGAGACCCAGTACTTC. Translation: CSVESLWEETQYF. The variable domain in full, completed from reference TRBV29-1 and TRBJ2-5, reads SAVISQKPSRDICQRGTSLTIQCQVDSQVTMMFWYRQQPGQSLTLIATANQGSEATYESGFVIDKFPISRPNLTFSTLTVSNMSPEDSSIYLCSVESLWEETQYFGPGTRLLVL.

This clonotype was counted a single time. The chain recombines TRBV7-2 with TRBJ2-1; D is ambiguous. Germline-derived CDR1 and CDR2 are SGHTA and FQGNSA. The CDR3 loop spans 13 amino acids. The ends were cut back, 5 bases at V and 9 bases at J, with 14 bases in the middle. This CDR3 is CASSPPALGEQFF. Here the CDR3 DNA reads TGTGCCAGCAGCCCCCCGGCTCTGGGTGAGCAGTTCTTC.

This clonotype was counted many times. The chain is built from TRBV6-2 or TRBV6-3 and TRBJ2-7; D call uncertain. The V gene lost 2 bases and the J gene lost 4 bases, with 18 bases spanning the gap. This CDR3 comprises 16 residues. CDR1 is MNHEY and CDR2 is SVGEGT in the germline V gene. The CDR3 sequence is CASSYGITQSSYEQYF. CDR3 coding DNA: TGTGCCAGCAGTTACGGAATTACCCAATCGAGTTACGAGCAGTACTTC.

This clonotype showed up just a few times. This chain joins TRBV5-1 and TRBJ1-4; 11 bases are a match to TRBD1. CDR1 is SGHRS and CDR2 is YFSETQ in the germline V gene. This CDR3 is built from 19 residues. Trimming took 0 bases from V and 0 from J; bases not matched to a gene: 7. CDR3 sequence reads: CASSLGTGGAGSTNEKLFF. Here the CDR3 DNA reads TGCGCCAGCAGCTTGGGGACAGGGGGCGCCGGGTCAACTAATGAAAAACTGTTTTTT.

The chain employs TRBV20-1 and TRBJ1-1; 7 nucleotides line up with TRBD1. Looked up from germline, CDR1 is DFQATT and CDR2 is SNEGSKA (reference sequence). This CDR3 contains 12 residues. The junction had 4 bases not matched to a gene; V was cut back by 2 bases and J by 7 bases. In DNA, the CDR3 is TGCAGTGCTAGACAGGGGGGCGGTGAAGCTTTCTTT. Protein product: CSARQGGGEAFF.

This clonotype came up a few times. The chain links TRBV12-3 or TRBV12-4 to TRBJ2-7; D is possibly TRBD1 (6 bases). V was clipped by 7 bases and J by 4 bases, with 17 bases between them. This CDR3 spans 14 amino acids. The CDR3 DNA sequence: TGTGCCAGCACTATAGGGGGAATGGGATACGAGCAGTACTTC. Translation: CASTIGGMGYEQYF.

The chain is built from TRBV9 and TRBJ2-7; D uncertain. Germline values: CDR1 SGDLS, CDR2 YYNGEE. V gave up 0 bases and J gave up 6 bases, with 7 bases separating them. The CDR3 is 12 residues long. CDR3 nucleotides: TGTGCCAGCAGCGTAGTAGACTCCGAGCAGTACTTC. This encodes CASSVVDSEQYF.

This clonotype has more than one count but fewer than ten. The chain uses TRBV28 and TRBJ2-3; 7 positions match TRBD1. CDR3 length: 13 amino acids. The trim removed 11 bases at V and 2 bases at J, leaving 7 bases unmatched. Germline loops: CDR1 MDHEN, CDR2 SYDVKM. The CDR3, as DNA: TGTGCCGGTAGACAGGGCCCCACAGATACGCAGTATTTT. It encodes CAGRQGPTDTQYF.

This clonotype was observed a handful of times. CDR3: CASSSGRLENTIYF. In nucleotides, the CDR3 is TGCGCCAGCAGCTCGGGACGTTTGGAAAACACCATATATTTT. The chain is built from TRBV5-1 and TRBJ1-3; D may be TRBD1 (5 bases). CDR3 length equals 14 residues. Trimming shortened V by 3 bases and J by 6 bases, and 13 bases separated the two germline ends. The V gene's germline CDR1 is SGHRS and CDR2 YFSETQ.

This clonotype has more than one count but fewer than ten. This chain connects TRBV28 to TRBJ2-1; a possible D gene is TRBD2 (6 bases). CDR1 is MDHEN and CDR2 is SYDVKM in the germline V gene. Between the trimmed V and J ends, which lost 0 bases and 0 bases, there was a span of 9 bases. The CDR3 length is 16 residues. The DNA for the CDR3 is TGTGCCAGCAGTTTATGGCGGGATGGCTCCTACAATGAGCAGTTCTTC. This gives the protein CASSLWRDGSYNEQFF.

The table lists this clonotype with a few counts. This chain joins TRBV4-1 and TRBJ2-2; TRBD2 matches 13 bases. V was clipped by 4 bases and J by 4 bases; unmatched bases: 0. The CDR3 is 15 residues long. CDR1 and CDR2 from the germline V gene are MGHRA and YSYEKL. In DNA form, the CDR3 reads TGCGCCAGCAGCCGACTAGCGGGAGGCACCGGGGAGCTGTTTTTT. Protein: CASSRLAGGTGELFF.

This chain links TRBV20-1 with TRBJ2-7, with a possible D match to TRBD1 (5 bases). Germline CDR1 is DFQATT and CDR2 is SNEGSKA (reference sequence). V gave up 6 bases and J gave up 3 bases, with 9 bases separating them. This CDR3 has 11 residues. Written as DNA, the CDR3 is TGCAGTGCCGTACAGGACTACGAGCAGTACTTC. Residues: CSAVQDYEQYF.

This clonotype was observed at least ten times. The chain employs TRBV6-5 and TRBJ1-4; TRBD1 is a possible D gene (6 bases). The CDR3 length is 15 residues. V shed 0 bases and J shed 5 bases, with 10 bases lying between them. Germline V CDR1 and CDR2: MNHEY, SVGAGI. CDR3 loop: CASSYSGQVNEKLFF. DNA for the CDR3: TGTGCCAGCAGTTACTCGGGACAAGTCAATGAAAAACTGTTTTTT.

This clonotype has more than one count but fewer than ten. The chain uses TRBV12-3 or TRBV12-4 and TRBJ2-3; 7 positions match TRBD1. J gave up 4 bases and V 5 bases, and 12 bases lay outside the gene matches. CDR3 length: 16 residues. CDR3 in amino acids: CASSPLGTVLADTQYF. Here the CDR3 DNA reads TGTGCCAGCAGTCCGCTTGGGACAGTTTTAGCAGATACGCAGTATTTT.

The chain carries TRBV24-1 and TRBJ2-6; D remains unclear. Germline CDR1 KGHDR, CDR2 SFDVKD. V shed 9 bases and J shed 0 bases, with 11 bases lying between them. The CDR3 consists of 15 residues. The CDR3 sequence is CATPSEYSGANVLTF. CDR3 in DNA: TGTGCCACCCCCTCAGAGTACTCTGGGGCCAACGTCCTGACTTTC.

This chain connects TRBV7-2 to TRBJ2-1; D is ambiguous. The CDR3 is 15 residues long. V dropped 3 bases and J dropped 1 base, with 10 bases sitting between them. CDR1 SGHTA and CDR2 FQGNSA come from the germline V gene. The CDR3 sequence is CASSLIGHSYNEQFF. The CDR3 DNA is TGTGCCAGCAGCTTGATAGGCCATTCCTACAATGAGCAGTTCTTC.